Reported below is one T cell receptor (beta chain). An end of the junction differs from the germline gene, which may be a read error. The data were obtained in a study of blood T cell repertoires in COVID-19. TCRdb keeps only in-frame clones here, not all; method: immunoSEQ multiplex PCR. This table has roughly 160,000 clones, about 74% appearing once. This CDR3 spans 16 amino acids. From germline, CDR1 is SQVTM and CDR2 ANQGSEA. The sample taken for sequencing was peripheral blood. The sequence was collected from a woman of 80 years or more with acute or convalescent COVID-19. The V call is TRBV29-1, the J call TRBJ2-7; TRBD2 aligns across 12 bases. CDR3 sequence reads: CSVKRGDWTSGTPPQF. The CDR3 nucleotides are TGCAGCGTTAAAAGGGGGGATTGGACTAGCGGGACTCCACCGCAATTC.